One and the same sample provided the 18 T cell receptor beta chains below, sequenced in a study of shared clonotypes between healthy human individuals (dated by TCRdb to 2018 to 2021). The library was built by means of the immunoSEQ multiplex PCR assay. TCRdb limited this immuneACCESS table to in-frame rearrangements with V and J called. A share of clones is missing; checked studies link under half to unresolved V genes, and the rest is unexplained. Counted in this sample were around 700,000 clones; less than 85% of them appeared once. Around 1.6% of the sample rests with the top ten. Sample: memory CD4+ T cells sorted from blood. What the cell subset or site label conveys for this sample: CD45RA-negative fraction. The receptor set was obtained from a woman aged 30 to 39 in good health.

J is TRBJ1-1 and V is TRBV6-4; the D is unclear. The CDR3 runs to 17 residues. The ends were cut back, 3 bases at V and 3 bases at J, with 20 bases in the middle. CDR1 is MRHNA, CDR2 SNTAGT, per germline. The CDR3 DNA sequence: TGTGCCAGCAGTGATGAAGGCGTAGGCTTACCGGACACTGAAGCTTTCTTT. Translated: CASSDEGVGLPDTEAFF.

This clone was seen only once. The rearrangement joins TRBV7-3 to TRBJ2-3; 8 bases are a match to TRBD1. Germline CDR1 is SGHTA and CDR2 is FQGTGA. J lost 4 bases, V lost 3 bases, and 9 bases had no gene match. CDR3 length equals 16 residues. The CDR3 bases are TGTGCCAGCAGCTTGTCAGGGGGCAACGGAGCAGATACGCAGTATTTT. Protein sequence: CASSLSGGNGADTQYF.

This clone occurred a few times. This CDR3 is also generated by other DNA sequences in the sample. The chain has TRBV5-1 and TRBJ1-2; no firm D call. Germline loops: CDR1 SGHRS, CDR2 YFSETQ. Trimming cost V 0 bases and J 2 bases, with 11 bases left between them. This CDR3 comprises 15 residues. CDR3 region: CASSLGHEGNYGYTF. As DNA, the CDR3 is TGCGCCAGCAGCTTGGGTCATGAGGGAAACTATGGCTACACCTTC.

In this sample, this clone turned up many times. The rearrangement links TRBV6-1 to TRBJ2-7; D is undetermined. This CDR3 is built from 15 residues. CDR1 is MNHNS and CDR2 is SASEGT in the germline V gene. The V end lost 2 bases, the J end lost 0 bases, and 11 bases lay between the germline ends. CDR3 DNA sequence: TGTGCCAGCAGTGAAAAAACAGCGAGCTCCTACGAGCAGTACTTC. It translates to CASSEKTASSYEQYF.

About this clone: The sample contains more than one DNA sequence encoding this CDR3. The chain is built from TRBV30 and TRBJ2-1; no definite D call. V gave up 4 bases and J gave up 4 bases, with 5 bases separating them. The germline V gene encodes CDR1 GTSNPN and CDR2 SVGIG (reference sequence). This CDR3 region has 11 residues. As DNA, the CDR3 is TGTGCCTGGACAGGATACAATGAGCAGTTCTTC. Protein sequence: CAWTGYNEQFF.

This clone has more than one count but fewer than ten. J is TRBJ2-1 and V is TRBV5-4; no firm D call. The germline V gene encodes CDR1 SGHNT and CDR2 YYREEE (reference sequence). Trimming pared 2 bases from V and 6 bases from J, leaving 3 bases between. The CDR3 consists of 11 residues. The chain's CDR3 is CASSLFNEQFF. DNA for the CDR3: TGTGCCAGCAGCTTATTCAATGAGCAGTTCTTC.

The count of this clone is one. The chain uses TRBV5-1 and TRBJ2-1; possibly TRBD2 for D (6 bases). This CDR3 region has 13 residues. The ends were cut back, 3 bases at V and 7 bases at J, with 11 bases in the middle. Germline loops: CDR1 SGHRS, CDR2 YFSETQ. The CDR3 DNA is TGCGCCAGCAGCTGGGGGACTTCTAATGAGCAGTTCTTC. Amino acid sequence: CASSWGTSNEQFF.

V and J are TRBV30 and TRBJ1-6; 9 bases line up with TRBD1. Germline loops: CDR1 GTSNPN, CDR2 SVGIG (reference sequence). After removal of 4 bases from V and 6 bases from J, the junction contained 1 base not matched to a gene. The CDR3 extends over 13 amino acids. CDR3 sequence (DNA): TGTGCCTGGATGGGACAGGGTAATTCACCCCTCCACTTT. Translating it yields CAWMGQGNSPLHF.

The rearrangement uses TRBV30 and TRBJ2-5; D possibly corresponds to TRBD1 (6 bases). The J call is in doubt because the DNA end fits TRBJ2-7 better. From germline, CDR1 is GTSNPN and CDR2 SVGIG (reference sequence). The CDR3 runs 14 residues. CDR3 sequence reads: CAWSVRDRLYEQYF. CDR3 bases: TGTGCCTGGAGTGTACGTGACAGGCTTTACGAGCAGTACTTC.

V usage is TRBV28 and J usage is TRBJ1-5; 9 nucleotides agree with TRBD1. V gave up 7 bases and J gave up 2 bases; unmatched junction bases: 12. Germline V gene data show CDR1 as MDHEN and CDR2 as SYDVKM. The CDR3 has 17 residues. CDR3 sequence: CASTLRGTGRGNQPQHF. The CDR3 nucleotides read TGTGCCAGCACCCTACGAGGGACAGGGAGAGGCAATCAGCCCCAGCATTTT.

V gene TRBV4-1 combines with J gene TRBJ1-2, with unresolved D. V gave up 0 bases and J gave up 6 bases, with 8 bases separating them. CDR1 MGHRA and CDR2 YSYEKL come from the germline V gene. There are 13 residues in the CDR3. This chain's CDR3 is CASSQDPRDGYTF. For the CDR3, the DNA is TGCGCCAGCAGCCAAGATCCCCGGGATGGCTACACCTTC.

This sequence joins TRBV5-4 and TRBJ2-3; TRBD2 is a possible D gene (5 bases). Trimming left V 1 base short and J 2 bases short, with 17 bases between. CDR1 and CDR2 from the germline V gene are SGHNT and YYREEE (reference sequence). This CDR3 has 17 residues. The CDR3 loop reads CASSLTILSGLTDTQYF. The CDR3 coding sequence is TGTGCCAGCAGCTTGACGATCTTGAGCGGCCTCACAGATACGCAGTATTTT.

V and J are TRBV2 and TRBJ2-1, with 8 bases fitting TRBD1. Losses at the gene ends were 6 bases for V and 2 bases for J; bases not matched to a gene: 3. The CDR3 length is 14 residues. Germline V gene data show CDR1 as SNHLY and CDR2 as FYNNEI. CDR3 amino acids: CASRGTGPYNEQFF. CDR3 sequence (DNA): TGTGCCAGCAGAGGGACAGGCCCCTACAATGAGCAGTTCTTC.

The chain couples TRBV28 to TRBJ1-2; D gene uncertain. Trimming pared 3 bases from V and 4 bases from J, leaving 6 bases between. CDR3 length equals 12 residues. Per germline, CDR1 MDHEN and CDR2 SYDVKM. The CDR3 sequence: CASSFKSYGYTF. CDR3 bases: TGTGCCAGCAGTTTTAAAAGCTATGGCTACACCTTC.

This clone was picked up a small number of times. V gene TRBV2 combines with J gene TRBJ2-7, with a weak D call TRBD2 (6 bases). Germline V gene data show CDR1 as SNHLY and CDR2 as FYNNEI. V lost 5 bases and J 7 bases, leaving 21 bases between the germline ends. The length of the CDR3 is 15 residues. CDR3 region: CASSSSGQGAGEQYF. The DNA of the CDR3 is TGTGCCAGCAGTTCCAGTGGACAAGGGGCGGGGGAGCAGTACTTC.

The gene calls are TRBV27 and TRBJ1-2; TRBD1 is a possible D gene (6 bases). Germline V gives CDR1 MNHEY, CDR2 SMNVEV (reference sequence). Trimming took 5 bases from V and 8 from J, leaving 12 bases between them. This CDR3 comprises 12 residues. CDR3 sequence: CASSIPGGGYTF. The CDR3 DNA reads as TGTGCCAGCAGTATCCCCGGGGGCGGCTACACCTTC.

The rearrangement links TRBV27 to TRBJ2-3, with TRBD1 identical over 7 bases. Germline CDR1 reads MNHEY; CDR2 reads SMNVEV (reference sequence). Trimming cost V 5 bases and J 2 bases; bases outside gene matches: 4. CDR3 length: 14 amino acids. The CDR3 protein is CASSLGQATDTQYF. The CDR3 DNA reads as TGTGCCAGCAGTCTTGGACAGGCCACAGATACGCAGTATTTT.

The rearrangement links TRBV6-5 to TRBJ2-1, with 7 bases lining up with TRBD2. CDR1 and CDR2 from the germline V gene are MNHEY and SVGAGI. The ends lost 6 bases at V and 6 bases at J; junction bases unmatched: 8. The CDR3 consists of 14 residues. CDR3 loop: CASREAGVGNEQFF. The CDR3 DNA reads TGTGCCAGCAGGGAGGCGGGAGTGGGCAATGAGCAGTTCTTC.